The 7 T cell receptor beta chains below were found in one sample sequenced in a study of blood T cells in healthy people across ages. Through a sample-barcoded 5' primer and a J-beta primer mix, a second PCR was run for 7 to 11 cycles. One entry per CDR3 protein, called by TCRdb with MiXCR from the 5' RACE reads. The data contain around 940,000 distinct CDR3 sequences, approximately 50% of them singletons. The sequencing sample was made of blood. The receptors here all came from a woman aged 60 to 75 in good health.

In this sample, this clonotype turned up a few times. This chain uses TRBV7-2 with TRBJ2-7; D is perhaps TRBD2 (6 bases). This CDR3 is 14 amino acids long. In germline, CDR1 is SGHTA, CDR2 FQGNSA. V shed 5 bases and J shed 6 bases, with 17 bases lying between them. Written as DNA, the CDR3 is TGTGCCAGCAGCACCCCATGGGGGGTGCCCGAGCAGTACTTC. It codes for CASSTPWGVPEQYF. Supplemented by reference TRBV7-2 and TRBJ2-7, the full variable domain reads GAGVSQSPSNKVTEKGKDVELRCDPISGHTALYWYRQSLGQGLEFLIYFQGNSAPDKSGLPSDRFSAERTGGSVSTLTIQRTQQEDSAVYLCASSTPWGVPEQYFGPGTRLTVT.

This sequence joins TRBV5-1 and TRBJ2-3; D unclear. Germline CDR1 is SGHRS and CDR2 is YFSETQ. CDR3 size: 16 residues. V was pared by 0 bases and J by 2 bases, with 13 bases between. CDR3 nucleotides: TGCGCCAGCAGCTTGGTGGGCAGGTCCCACACAGATACGCAGTATTTT. It encodes CASSLVGRSHTDTQYF.

The rearrangement uses TRBV12-3 or TRBV12-4 and TRBJ2-1, with TRBD2 identical over 7 bases. This CDR3 region has 16 residues. The V and J ends lost 7 bases and 0 bases, in that order; junction bases with no gene match: 9. CDR3 amino acids: CASTESGALSYNEQFF. Written as DNA, the CDR3 is TGTGCCAGCACCGAAAGCGGGGCACTCTCCTACAATGAGCAGTTCTTC.

The CDR3 here is CASSIDRGPLHF. As DNA, the CDR3 is TGTGCCAGCAGCATTGACAGGGGACCCCTCCACTTT. The genes are TRBV11-1 and TRBJ1-6; TRBD1 matches 8 bases. Germline V lookup: CDR1 SGHAT, CDR2 FQDESV (reference sequence). The CDR3 runs to 12 residues. The J segment lost 12 bases and the V segment lost 5 bases, leaving 3 bases of the junction unmatched.

This clonotype was found a few times. This sequence joins TRBV7-2 and TRBJ2-1; D unresolved. The germline gives CDR1 SGHTA, CDR2 FQGNSA. The V end was cut by 2 bases, the J end by 5 bases, with 16 bases between. This CDR3 contains 16 residues. CDR3 coding DNA: TGTGCCAGCAGCTTACAACCGAGTAACGTAAACAATGAGCAGTTCTTC. Translated: CASSLQPSNVNNEQFF.

This clonotype was found many times. This chain uses TRBV24-1 with TRBJ2-3, with D possibly being TRBD1 (5 bases). Trimming removed 5 bases from V and 5 bases from J, with 16 bases in between. This CDR3 region has 15 residues. Looked up from germline, CDR1 is KGHDR and CDR2 is SFDVKD. The CDR3, as DNA: TGTGCCACCAGTGGCAGGGAAGGGTCTCGAGATACGCAGTATTTT. Protein: CATSGREGSRDTQYF.

V and J are TRBV12-3 or TRBV12-4 and TRBJ2-4; the D is unclear. Trimming stripped 5 bases from V and 0 bases from J, with 14 bases between. There are 16 residues in the CDR3. The CDR3, as DNA: TGTGCCAGCAGTCACCCGTTGGGCGGAGCCAAAAACATTCAGTACTTC. This gives the protein CASSHPLGGAKNIQYF.